These T cell receptor beta chains were read from a single sample in a study of blood T cell repertoires in COVID-19. This table comes from immunoSEQ multiplex PCR, and its TCRdb copy is limited to in-frame clones, with some not included. The table records 95,000 or so clones, around 90% of them present only once. What was sequenced was peripheral blood. The receptors come from a woman in her 70s with acute or convalescent COVID-19. Both conserved end residues are part of each CDR3. The D gene is left open where the match is weak. Clone size, where shown, is once, few, many, or a class for clones that have expanded.

J,D,size,V,CDR3,DNA
TRBJ1-3,NA,NA,TRBV5-4,CASSLAGVNSGNTIYF,TGTGCCAGCAGCTTGGCGGGAGTAAACTCTGGAAACACCATATATTTT
TRBJ2-7,TRBD1,NA,TRBV27,CASSSVTGGTYEQYF,TGTGCCAGCAGTTCGGTCACAGGGGGCACCTACGAGCAGTACTTC
TRBJ2-1,TRBD2,NA,TRBV19,CASSPIGTSGGNEQFF,TGTGCCAGTAGCCCCATCGGGACTAGCGGGGGTAATGAGCAGTTCTTC
TRBJ1-5,TRBD1,NA,TRBV7-2,CASSPRGNGDQPQHF,TGTGCCAGCAGCCCCAGGGGGAACGGGGATCAGCCCCAGCATTTT
TRBJ2-3,NA,NA,TRBV2,CASRPLQGRTDTQYF,TGTGCCAGCAGGCCCCTCCAGGGCCGCACAGATACGCAGTATTTT
TRBJ1-2,NA,NA,TRBV29-1,CSVRGNGYTF,TGCAGCGTTCGGGGTAACGGCTACACCTTC
TRBJ1-4,NA,NA,TRBV7-8,CASSPGPPHEKLFF,TGTGCCAGCAGCCCAGGCCCACCCCATGAAAAACTGTTTTTT
TRBJ2-2,TRBD1,NA,TRBV5-5,CASSLTTGGASGELFF,TGTGCCAGCAGCTTAACAACAGGGGGCGCGTCCGGGGAGCTGTTTTTT
TRBJ1-3,NA,NA,TRBV5-4,CASSSDSDGYSGNTIYF,TGTGCCAGCAGCTCGGACTCAGACGGATACTCTGGAAACACCATATATTTT
TRBJ2-5,NA,NA,TRBV28,CASSFVRRTTQETQYF,TGTGCCAGCAGTTTTGTCCGGAGAACAACTCAAGAGACCCAGTACTTC
TRBJ2-7,TRBD1,NA,TRBV11-2,CASSRSGTGLGDSYEQYF,TGTGCCAGCAGCCGCAGCGGGACAGGGTTAGGGGACTCCTACGAGCAGTACTTC
TRBJ1-1,NA,NA,TRBV3-1/TRBV3-2,CASSQEGGRNTEAFF,TGTGCCAGCAGCCAAGAGGGGGGGCGGAACACTGAAGCTTTCTTT
TRBJ1-6,NA,NA,TRBV3-1/TRBV3-2,CASSQESLGGNSPLHF,TGTGCCAGCAGCCAAGAAAGTTTGGGGGGGAATTCACCCCTCCACTTT
TRBJ1-6,NA,once,TRBV5-1,CASSPAGAPTRDPLHF,TGCGCCAGCAGCCCCGCGGGTGCACCAACTAGAGACCCCCTCCACTTT
TRBJ2-1,TRBD2,NA,TRBV6-2/TRBV6-3,CASSPSGSVRNEQFF,TGTGCCAGCAGCCCCAGCGGGAGCGTCAGAAATGAGCAGTTCTTC
TRBJ1-3,TRBD1,NA,TRBV18,CASSPPQGGSGNTIYF,TGTGCCAGCTCACCACCGCAGGGGGGCTCTGGAAACACCATATATTTT
TRBJ2-3,NA,NA,TRBV6-2/TRBV6-3,CASSTRQRGGTDTQYF,TGTGCCAGCAGTACCAGACAGCGAGGTGGCACAGATACGCAGTATTTT
TRBJ2-3,TRBD2,NA,TRBV14,CASSQGWTSGGALDTQYF,TGTGCCAGCAGCCAAGGATGGACTAGCGGGGGGGCATTGGATACGCAGTATTTT
TRBJ1-2,NA,NA,TRBV5-6,CASSFGHSHGYTF,TGTGCCAGCAGCTTCGGACATTCGCATGGCTACACCTTC
TRBJ2-5,TRBD2,NA,TRBV2,CASSEPTSGGPQETQYF,TGTGCCAGCAGTGAACCGACTAGCGGGGGACCCCAAGAGACCCAGTACTTC
TRBJ2-4,NA,NA,TRBV19,CASSILVGQSNIQYF,TGTGCCAGTAGTATTCTCGTCGGACAGAGTAACATTCAGTACTTC
TRBJ1-6,TRBD1,few,TRBV6-1,CASSEGTGLTNSPLHF,TGTGCCAGCAGTGAAGGGACAGGTTTGACGAATTCACCCCTCCACTTT
TRBJ1-2,NA,NA,TRBV5-1,CASSLMRAYGYTF,TGCGCCAGCAGCTTGATGAGGGCGTATGGCTACACCTTC
TRBJ1-2,TRBD1,NA,TRBV19,CASSRDRGKGYTF,TGTGCCAGTAGCCGGGACAGGGGAAAGGGCTACACCTTC